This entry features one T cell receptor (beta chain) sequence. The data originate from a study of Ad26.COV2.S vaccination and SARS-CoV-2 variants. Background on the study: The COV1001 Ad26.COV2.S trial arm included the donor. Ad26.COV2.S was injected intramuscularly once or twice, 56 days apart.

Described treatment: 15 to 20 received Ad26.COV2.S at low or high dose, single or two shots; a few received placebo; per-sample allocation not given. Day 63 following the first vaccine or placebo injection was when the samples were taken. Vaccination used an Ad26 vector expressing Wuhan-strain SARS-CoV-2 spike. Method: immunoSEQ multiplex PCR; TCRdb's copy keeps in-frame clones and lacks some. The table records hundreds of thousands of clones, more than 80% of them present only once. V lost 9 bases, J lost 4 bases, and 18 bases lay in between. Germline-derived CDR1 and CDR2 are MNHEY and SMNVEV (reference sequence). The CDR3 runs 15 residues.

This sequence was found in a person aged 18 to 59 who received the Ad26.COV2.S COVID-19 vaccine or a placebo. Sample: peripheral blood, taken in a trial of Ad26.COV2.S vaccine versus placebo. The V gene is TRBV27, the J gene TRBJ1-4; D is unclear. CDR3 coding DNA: TGTGCCAGTCTCCCAGACTCTATCTTTAATGAAAAACTGTTTTTT. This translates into CASLPDSIFNEKLFF.